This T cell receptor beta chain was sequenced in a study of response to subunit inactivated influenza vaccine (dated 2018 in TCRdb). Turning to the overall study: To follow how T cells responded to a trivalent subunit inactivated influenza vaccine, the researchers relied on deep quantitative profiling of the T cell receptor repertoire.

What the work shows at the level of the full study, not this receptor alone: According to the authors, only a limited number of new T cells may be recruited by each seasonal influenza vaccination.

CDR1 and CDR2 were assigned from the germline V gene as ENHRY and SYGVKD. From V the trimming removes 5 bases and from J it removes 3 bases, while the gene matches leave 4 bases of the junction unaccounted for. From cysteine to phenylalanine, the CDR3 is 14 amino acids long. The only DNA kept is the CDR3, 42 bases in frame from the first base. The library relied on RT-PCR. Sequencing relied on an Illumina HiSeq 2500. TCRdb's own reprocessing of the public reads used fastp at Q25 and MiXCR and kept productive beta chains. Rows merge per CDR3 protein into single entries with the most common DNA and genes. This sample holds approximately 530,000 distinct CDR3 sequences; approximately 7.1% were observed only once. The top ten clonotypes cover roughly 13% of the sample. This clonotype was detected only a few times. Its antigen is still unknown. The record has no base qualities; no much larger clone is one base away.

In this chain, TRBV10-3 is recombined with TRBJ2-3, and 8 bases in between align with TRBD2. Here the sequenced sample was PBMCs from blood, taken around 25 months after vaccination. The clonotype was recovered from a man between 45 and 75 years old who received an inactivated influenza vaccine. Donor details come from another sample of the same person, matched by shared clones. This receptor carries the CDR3 CAISPTSVTDTQYF. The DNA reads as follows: TGTGCCATCAGTCCGACTAGCGTGACAGATACGCAGTATTTT.